This T cell receptor beta chain originates from a study of technical replicates of blood from a handful of donors. Losses at the gene ends were 6 bases for V and 2 bases for J; bases not matched to a gene: 6. CDR1 and CDR2 from the germline V gene are GTSNPN and SVGIG (reference sequence). The CDR3 is made up of 13 amino acids. Generated by immunoSEQ multiplex PCR, the TCRdb table keeps only in-frame clones and is missing some. The sample contains about 49,000 clones, roughly 92% of which appear only once. The sequence derives from a human donor in good health. Some clones in this sample may be carry-over from other donors' samples. Sample: PBMCs. V gene TRBV30 combines with J gene TRBJ2-7; 8 bases agree with TRBD2. In DNA form, the CDR3 reads TGTGCCTGTGGCCGGACTAGCACCTACGAGCAGTACTTC. Translated, it gives CACGRTSTYEQYF.